The present T cell receptor (beta chain) was sequenced within a study of Graves' ophthalmopathy and Graves' hyperthyroidism. The study excluded patients with other autoimmune diseases, uncontrolled infections, pregnancy or lactation. It was from roughly 10 ml of fresh peripheral blood that the PBMCs came. RNA transcripts served as template for amplifying TCR beta CDR3 sequences. HTBI primers were employed in first-round RT-PCR, then a second-round multiplex PCR followed. TCRdb re-analysed the multiplex PCR reads in MiXCR, keeping a single row per CDR3 protein. Altogether around 670,000 distinct CDR3 sequences are present, about 44% being singletons, with the ten largest covering less than 55%. A remark on this clonotype: Its antigen remains unknown.

The study's findings and limits: Blood shared most expanded thyroid clonotypes above 0.001 frequency.

Trimming took 5 bases from V and 9 from J, leaving 12 bases between them. CDR1 SGDLS and CDR2 YYNGEE come from the germline V gene. The CDR3 length is 13 residues. The sequenced sample was peripheral blood. V gene TRBV9 combines with J gene TRBJ1-6; D unclear. This receptor was obtained from an adult man with Graves' ophthalmopathy. The CDR3 is CASSTATFSPLHF. CDR3 nucleotides: TGTGCCAGCAGTACAGCGACGTTTTCACCCCTCCACTTT.